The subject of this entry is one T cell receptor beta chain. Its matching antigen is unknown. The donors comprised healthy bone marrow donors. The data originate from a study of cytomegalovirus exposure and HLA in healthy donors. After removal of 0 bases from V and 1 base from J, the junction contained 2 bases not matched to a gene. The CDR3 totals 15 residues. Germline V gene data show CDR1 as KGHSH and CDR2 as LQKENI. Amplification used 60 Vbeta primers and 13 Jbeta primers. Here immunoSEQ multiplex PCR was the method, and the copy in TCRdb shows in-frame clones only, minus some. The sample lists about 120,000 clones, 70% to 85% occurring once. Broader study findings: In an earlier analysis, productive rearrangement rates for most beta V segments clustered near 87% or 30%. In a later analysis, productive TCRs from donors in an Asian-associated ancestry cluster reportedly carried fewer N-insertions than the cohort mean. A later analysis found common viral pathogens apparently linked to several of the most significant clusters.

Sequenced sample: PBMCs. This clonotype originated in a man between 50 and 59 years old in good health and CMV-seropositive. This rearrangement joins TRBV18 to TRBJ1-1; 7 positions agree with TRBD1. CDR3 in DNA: TGTGCCAGCTCACCACCGGGACAGCAGAACACTGAAGCTTTCTTT. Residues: CASSPPGQQNTEAFF.